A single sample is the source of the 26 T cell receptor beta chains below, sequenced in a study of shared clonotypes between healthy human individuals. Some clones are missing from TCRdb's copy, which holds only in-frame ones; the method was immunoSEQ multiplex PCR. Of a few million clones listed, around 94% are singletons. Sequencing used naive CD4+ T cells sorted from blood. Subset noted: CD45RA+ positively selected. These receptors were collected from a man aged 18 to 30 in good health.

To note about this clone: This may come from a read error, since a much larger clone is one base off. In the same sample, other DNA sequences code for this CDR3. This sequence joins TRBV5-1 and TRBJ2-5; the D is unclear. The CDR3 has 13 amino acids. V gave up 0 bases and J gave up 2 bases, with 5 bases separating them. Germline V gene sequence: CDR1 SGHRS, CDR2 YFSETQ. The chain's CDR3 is CASSLGQQETQYF. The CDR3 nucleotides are TGCGCCAGCAGCTTGGGACAACAAGAGACCCAGTACTTC.

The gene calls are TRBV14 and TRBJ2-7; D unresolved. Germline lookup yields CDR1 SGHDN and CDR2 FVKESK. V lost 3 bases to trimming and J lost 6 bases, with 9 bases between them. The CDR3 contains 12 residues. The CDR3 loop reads CASSQQAPEQYF. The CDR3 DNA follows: TGTGCCAGCAGCCAGCAGGCTCCCGAGCAGTACTTC.

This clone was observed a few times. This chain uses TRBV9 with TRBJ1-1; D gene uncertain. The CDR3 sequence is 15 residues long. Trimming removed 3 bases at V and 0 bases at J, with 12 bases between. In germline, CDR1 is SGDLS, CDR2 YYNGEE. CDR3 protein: CASSGRAGMNTEAFF. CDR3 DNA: TGTGCCAGCAGCGGGAGGGCCGGAATGAACACTGAAGCTTTCTTT.

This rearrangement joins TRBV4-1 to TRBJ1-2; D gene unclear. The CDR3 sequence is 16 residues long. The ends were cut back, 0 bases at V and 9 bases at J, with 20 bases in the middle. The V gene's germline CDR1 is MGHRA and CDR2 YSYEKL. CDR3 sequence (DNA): TGCGCCAGCAGCCAAGAGTCTACTGGAAGGGTCGCGAGCTACACCTTC. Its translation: CASSQESTGRVASYTF.

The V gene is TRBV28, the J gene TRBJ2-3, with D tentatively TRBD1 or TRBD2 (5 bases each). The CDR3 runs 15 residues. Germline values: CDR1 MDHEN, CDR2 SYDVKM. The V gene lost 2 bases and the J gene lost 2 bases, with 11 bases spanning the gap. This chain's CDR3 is CASSLTGTNTDTQYF. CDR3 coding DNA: TGTGCCAGCAGTTTAACCGGGACCAACACAGATACGCAGTATTTT.

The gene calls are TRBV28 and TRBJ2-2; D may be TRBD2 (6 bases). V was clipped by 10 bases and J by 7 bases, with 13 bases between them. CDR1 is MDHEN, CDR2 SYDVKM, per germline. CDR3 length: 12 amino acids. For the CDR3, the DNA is TGTGCCACCCTTCGGCGGGGCGGGGAGCTGTTTTTT. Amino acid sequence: CATLRRGGELFF.

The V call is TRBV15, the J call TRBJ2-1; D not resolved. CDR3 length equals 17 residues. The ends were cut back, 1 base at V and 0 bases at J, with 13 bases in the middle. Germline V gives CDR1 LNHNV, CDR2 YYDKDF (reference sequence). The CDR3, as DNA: TGTGCCACCAGCAGAGGGAAAATAAATTACTCCTACAATGAGCAGTTCTTC. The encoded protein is CATSRGKINYSYNEQFF.

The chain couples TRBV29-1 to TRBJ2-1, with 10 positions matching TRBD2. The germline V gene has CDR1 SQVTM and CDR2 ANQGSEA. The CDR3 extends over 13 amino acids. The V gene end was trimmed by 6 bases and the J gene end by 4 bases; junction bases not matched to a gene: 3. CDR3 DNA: TGCAGCGTGCCGGGACTAGCGTACAATGAGCAGTTCTTC. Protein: CSVPGLAYNEQFF.

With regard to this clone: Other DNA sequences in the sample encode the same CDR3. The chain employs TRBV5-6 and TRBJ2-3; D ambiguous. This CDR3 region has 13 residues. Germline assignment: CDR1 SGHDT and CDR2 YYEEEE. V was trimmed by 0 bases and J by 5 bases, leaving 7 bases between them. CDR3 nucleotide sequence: TGTGCCAGCAGCTTGGTCTCGGGAGATACGCAGTATTTT. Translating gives CASSLVSGDTQYF.

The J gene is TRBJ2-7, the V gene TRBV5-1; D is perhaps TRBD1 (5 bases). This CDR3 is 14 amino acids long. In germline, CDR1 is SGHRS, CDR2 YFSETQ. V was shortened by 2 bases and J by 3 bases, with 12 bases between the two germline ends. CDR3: CASSFSIGDYEQYF. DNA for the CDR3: TGCGCCAGCAGCTTTAGTATAGGGGACTACGAGCAGTACTTC.

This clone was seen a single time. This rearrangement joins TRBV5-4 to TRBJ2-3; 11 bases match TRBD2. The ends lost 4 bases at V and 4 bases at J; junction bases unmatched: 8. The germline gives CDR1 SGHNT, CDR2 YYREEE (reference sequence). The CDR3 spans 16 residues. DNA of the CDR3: TGTGCCAGCAGCAATAGCGGGGGGGCTTCGGCAGATACGCAGTATTTT. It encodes CASSNSGGASADTQYF. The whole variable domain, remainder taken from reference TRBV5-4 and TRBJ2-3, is ETGVTQSPTHLIKTRGQQVTLRCSSQSGHNTVSWYQQALGQGPQFIFQYYREEENGRGNFPPRFSGLQFPNYSSELNVNALELDDSALYLCASSNSGGASADTQYFGPGTRLTVL.

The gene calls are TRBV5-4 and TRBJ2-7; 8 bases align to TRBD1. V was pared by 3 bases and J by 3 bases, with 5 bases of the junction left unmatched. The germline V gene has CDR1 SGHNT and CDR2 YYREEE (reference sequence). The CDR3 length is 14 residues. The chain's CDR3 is CASSSPGQDYEQYF. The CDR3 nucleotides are TGTGCCAGCAGCTCCCCGGGACAGGACTACGAGCAGTACTTC.

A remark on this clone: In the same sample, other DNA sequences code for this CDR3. The CDR3 spells CASSPRGGVQETQYF. The CDR3 coding sequence is TGTGCCAGCTCACCACGAGGGGGAGTGCAAGAGACCCAGTACTTC. This sequence joins TRBV18 and TRBJ2-5, with a possible D match to TRBD1 (6 bases). Trimming removed 1 base at V and 2 bases at J, with 11 bases between. The CDR3 consists of 15 residues. Germline-derived CDR1 and CDR2 are KGHSH and LQKENI.

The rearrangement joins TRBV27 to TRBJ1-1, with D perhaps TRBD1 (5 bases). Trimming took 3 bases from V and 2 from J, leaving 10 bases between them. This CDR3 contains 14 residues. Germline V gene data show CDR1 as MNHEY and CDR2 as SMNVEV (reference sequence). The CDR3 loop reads CASSFGGFNTEAFF. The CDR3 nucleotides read TGTGCCAGCAGTTTTGGGGGTTTTAACACTGAAGCTTTCTTT.

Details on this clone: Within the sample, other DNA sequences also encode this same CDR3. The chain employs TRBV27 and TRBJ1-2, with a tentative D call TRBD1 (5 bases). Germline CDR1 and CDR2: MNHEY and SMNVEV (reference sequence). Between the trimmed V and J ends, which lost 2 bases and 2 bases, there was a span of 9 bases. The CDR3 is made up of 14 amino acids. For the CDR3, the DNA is TGTGCCAGCAGTTTAGGGGGGAGAAACTATGGCTACACCTTC. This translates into CASSLGGRNYGYTF.

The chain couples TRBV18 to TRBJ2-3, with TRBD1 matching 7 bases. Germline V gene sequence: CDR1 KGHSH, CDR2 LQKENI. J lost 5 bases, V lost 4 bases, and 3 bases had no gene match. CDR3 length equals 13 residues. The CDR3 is CASSQGAQDTQYF. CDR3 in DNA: TGTGCCAGCTCACAGGGGGCCCAAGATACGCAGTATTTT.

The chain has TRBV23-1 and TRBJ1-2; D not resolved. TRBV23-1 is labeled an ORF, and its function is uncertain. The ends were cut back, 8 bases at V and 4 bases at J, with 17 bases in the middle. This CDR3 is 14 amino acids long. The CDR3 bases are TGCGCCAGCGGGTGGTACGAGACCTGCTATGGCTACACCTTC. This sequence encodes CASGWYETCYGYTF.

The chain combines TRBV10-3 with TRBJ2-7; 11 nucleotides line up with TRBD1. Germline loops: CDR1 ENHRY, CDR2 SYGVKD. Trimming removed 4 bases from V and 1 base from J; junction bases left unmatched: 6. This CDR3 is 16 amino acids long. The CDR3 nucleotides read TGTGCCATCAGTGGAGTCGGGACAGGGGGATCCTACGAGCAGTACTTC. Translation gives CAISGVGTGGSYEQYF.

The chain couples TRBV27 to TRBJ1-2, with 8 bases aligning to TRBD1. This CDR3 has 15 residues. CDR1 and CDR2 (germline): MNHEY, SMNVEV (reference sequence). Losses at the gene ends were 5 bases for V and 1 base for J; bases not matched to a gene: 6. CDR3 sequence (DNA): TGTGCCAGCAGTCGAAACAGGGGGAATAACTATGGCTACACCTTC. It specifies CASSRNRGNNYGYTF.

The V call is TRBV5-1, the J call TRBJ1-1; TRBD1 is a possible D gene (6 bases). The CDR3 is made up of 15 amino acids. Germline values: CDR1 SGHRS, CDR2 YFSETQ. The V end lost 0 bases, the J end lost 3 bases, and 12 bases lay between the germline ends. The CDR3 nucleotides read TGCGCCAGCAGCTTGGTAGCGGACAGCGACACTGAAGCTTTCTTT. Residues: CASSLVADSDTEAFF.

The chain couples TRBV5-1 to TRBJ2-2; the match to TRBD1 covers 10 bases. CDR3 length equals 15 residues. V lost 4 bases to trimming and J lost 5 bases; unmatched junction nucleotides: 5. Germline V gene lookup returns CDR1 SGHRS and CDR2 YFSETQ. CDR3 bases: TGCGCCAGCAGCACGACAGGGGGCAAGACCGGGGAGCTGTTTTTT. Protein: CASSTTGGKTGELFF.

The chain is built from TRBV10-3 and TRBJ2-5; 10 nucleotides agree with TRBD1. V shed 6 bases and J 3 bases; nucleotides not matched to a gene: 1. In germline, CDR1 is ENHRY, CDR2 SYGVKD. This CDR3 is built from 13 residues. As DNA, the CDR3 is TGTGCCATCAGGACAGGGGGCGAAGAGACCCAGTACTTC. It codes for CAIRTGGEETQYF.

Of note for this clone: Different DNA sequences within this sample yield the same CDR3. The CDR3 DNA sequence: TGTGCCAGCAGAGCCAGGGGGCAGGAGACCCAGTACTTC. Translation: CASRARGQETQYF. This chain links TRBV19 with TRBJ2-5; 8 nucleotides line up with TRBD1. The V gene's germline CDR1 is LNHDA and CDR2 SQIVND (reference sequence). V shed 9 bases, J shed 5 bases, and the junction held 8 bases outside the gene matches. CDR3 size: 13 residues.

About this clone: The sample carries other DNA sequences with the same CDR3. CDR3: CASSDGGPGNTIYF. The CDR3 DNA follows: TGCGCCAGCAGCGATGGAGGGCCTGGAAACACCATATATTTT. J is TRBJ1-3 and V is TRBV5-1; D is uncertain. Trimming cost V 4 bases and J 2 bases, with 10 bases left between them. Germline values: CDR1 SGHRS, CDR2 YFSETQ. The CDR3 runs 14 residues.

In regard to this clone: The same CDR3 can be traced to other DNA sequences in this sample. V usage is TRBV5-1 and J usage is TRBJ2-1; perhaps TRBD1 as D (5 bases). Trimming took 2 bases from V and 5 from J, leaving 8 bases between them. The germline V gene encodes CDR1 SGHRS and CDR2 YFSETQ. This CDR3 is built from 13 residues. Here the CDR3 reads CASSLDRNNEQFF. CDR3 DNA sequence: TGCGCCAGCAGCTTAGACAGAAACAATGAGCAGTTCTTC.

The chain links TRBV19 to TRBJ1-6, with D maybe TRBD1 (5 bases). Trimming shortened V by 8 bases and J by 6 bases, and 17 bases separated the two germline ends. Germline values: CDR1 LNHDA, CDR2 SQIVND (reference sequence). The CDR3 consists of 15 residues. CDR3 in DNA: TGTGCCAGTGCCACCGGGACTACGAGTAATTCACCCCTCCACTTT. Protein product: CASATGTTSNSPLHF.